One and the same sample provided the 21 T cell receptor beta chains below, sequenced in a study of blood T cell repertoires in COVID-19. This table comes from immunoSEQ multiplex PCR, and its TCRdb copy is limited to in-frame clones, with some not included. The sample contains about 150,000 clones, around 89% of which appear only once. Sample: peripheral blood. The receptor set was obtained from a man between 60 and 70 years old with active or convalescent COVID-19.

The CDR3 DNA follows: TGTGCCAGCAGCCCTGACACTAACTATGGCTACACCTTC. Translated: CASSPDTNYGYTF. The chain is built from TRBV9 and TRBJ1-2; no clear D. V shed 4 bases and J shed 0 bases, with 7 bases lying between them. The CDR3 has 13 residues. Germline CDR1 and CDR2: SGDLS and YYNGEE.

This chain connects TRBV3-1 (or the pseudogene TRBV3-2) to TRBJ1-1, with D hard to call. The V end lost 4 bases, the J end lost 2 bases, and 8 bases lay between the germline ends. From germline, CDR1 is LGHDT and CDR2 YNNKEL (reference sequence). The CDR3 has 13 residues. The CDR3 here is CASSPGVNTEAFF. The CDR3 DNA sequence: TGTGCCAGCAGCCCCGGGGTTAACACTGAAGCTTTCTTT.

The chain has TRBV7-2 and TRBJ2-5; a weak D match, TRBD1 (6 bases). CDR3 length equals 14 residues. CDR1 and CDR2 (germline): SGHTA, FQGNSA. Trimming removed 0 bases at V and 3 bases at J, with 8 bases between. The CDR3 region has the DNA TGTGCCAGCAGCTTAGCGAGGACAGAAGAGACCCAGTACTTC. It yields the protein CASSLARTEETQYF.

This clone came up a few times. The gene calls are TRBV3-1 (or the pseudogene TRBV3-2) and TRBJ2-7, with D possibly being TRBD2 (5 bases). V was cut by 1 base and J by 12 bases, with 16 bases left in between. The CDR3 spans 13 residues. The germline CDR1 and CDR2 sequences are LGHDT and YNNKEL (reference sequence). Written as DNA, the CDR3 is TGTGCCAGCAGCCAAGGGGAAGCGGTCCTTGTGTACTTC. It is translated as CASSQGEAVLVYF.

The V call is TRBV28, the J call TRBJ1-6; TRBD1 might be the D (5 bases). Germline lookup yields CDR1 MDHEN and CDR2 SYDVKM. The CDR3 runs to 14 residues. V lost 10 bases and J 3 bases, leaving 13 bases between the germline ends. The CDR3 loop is CATRRGLYNSPLHF. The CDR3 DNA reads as TGTGCCACCCGGCGGGGCCTCTATAATTCACCCCTCCACTTT.

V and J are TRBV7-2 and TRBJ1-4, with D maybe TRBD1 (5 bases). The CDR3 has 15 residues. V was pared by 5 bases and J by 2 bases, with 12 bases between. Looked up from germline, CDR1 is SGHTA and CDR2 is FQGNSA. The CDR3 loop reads CASSARTKTNEKLFF. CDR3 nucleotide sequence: TGTGCCAGCAGCGCACGGACAAAGACTAATGAAAAACTGTTTTTT.

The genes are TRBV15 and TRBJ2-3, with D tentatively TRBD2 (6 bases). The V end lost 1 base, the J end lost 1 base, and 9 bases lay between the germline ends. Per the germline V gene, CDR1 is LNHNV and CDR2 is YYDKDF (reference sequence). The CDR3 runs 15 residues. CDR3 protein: CATSRVQRGTDTQYF. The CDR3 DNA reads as TGTGCCACCAGCAGAGTCCAGCGGGGCACAGATACGCAGTATTTT.

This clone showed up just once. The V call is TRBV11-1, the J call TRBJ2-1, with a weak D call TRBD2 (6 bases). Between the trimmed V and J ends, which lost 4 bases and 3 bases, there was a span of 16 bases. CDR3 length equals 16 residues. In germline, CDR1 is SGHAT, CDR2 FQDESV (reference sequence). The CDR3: CASSSEGRTLYNEQFF. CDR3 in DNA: TGTGCCAGCAGCTCAGAGGGGAGGACGCTCTACAATGAGCAGTTCTTC.

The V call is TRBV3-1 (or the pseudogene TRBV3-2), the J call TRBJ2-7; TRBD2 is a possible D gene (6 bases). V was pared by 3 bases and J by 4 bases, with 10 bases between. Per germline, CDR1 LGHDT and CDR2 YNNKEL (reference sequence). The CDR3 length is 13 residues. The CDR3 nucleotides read TGTGCCAGCAGCCACCTGGGACTTTACGAGCAGTACTTC. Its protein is CASSHLGLYEQYF.

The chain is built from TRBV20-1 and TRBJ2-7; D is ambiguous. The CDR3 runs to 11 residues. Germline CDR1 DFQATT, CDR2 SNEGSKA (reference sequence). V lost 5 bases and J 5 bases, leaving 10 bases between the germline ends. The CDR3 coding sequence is TGCAGTGCTGAACCAGAGGACGAGCAGTACTTC. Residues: CSAEPEDEQYF.

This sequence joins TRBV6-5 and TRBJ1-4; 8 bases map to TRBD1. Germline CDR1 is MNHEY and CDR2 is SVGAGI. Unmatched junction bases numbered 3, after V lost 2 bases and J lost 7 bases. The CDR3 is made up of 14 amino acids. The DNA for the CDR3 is TGTGCCAGCAGTTACGGAGGACAGGGTGAAAAACTGTTTTTT. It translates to CASSYGGQGEKLFF.

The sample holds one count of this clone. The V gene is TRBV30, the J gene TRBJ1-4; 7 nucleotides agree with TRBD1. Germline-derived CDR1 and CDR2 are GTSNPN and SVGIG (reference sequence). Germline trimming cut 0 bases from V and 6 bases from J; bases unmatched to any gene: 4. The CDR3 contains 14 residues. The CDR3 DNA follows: TGTGCCTGGAGTGTACAGGGGTGGGATGAAAAACTGTTTTTT. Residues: CAWSVQGWDEKLFF.

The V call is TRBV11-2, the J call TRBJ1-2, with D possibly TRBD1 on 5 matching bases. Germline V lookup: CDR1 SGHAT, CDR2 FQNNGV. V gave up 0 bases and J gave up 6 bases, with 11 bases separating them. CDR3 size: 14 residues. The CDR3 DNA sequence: TGTGCCAGCAGCTTAGATAAGGGGCTAAATGGCTACACCTTC. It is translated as CASSLDKGLNGYTF.

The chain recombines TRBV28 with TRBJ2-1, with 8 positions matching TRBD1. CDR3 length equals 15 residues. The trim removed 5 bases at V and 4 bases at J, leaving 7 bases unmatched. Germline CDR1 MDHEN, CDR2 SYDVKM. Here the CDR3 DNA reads TGTGCCAGCAGTCCCGACAGGGGATGGTACAATGAGCAGTTCTTC. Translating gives CASSPDRGWYNEQFF.

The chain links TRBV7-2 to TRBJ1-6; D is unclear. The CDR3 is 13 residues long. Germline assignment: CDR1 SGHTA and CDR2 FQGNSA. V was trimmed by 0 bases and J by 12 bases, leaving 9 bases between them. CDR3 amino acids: CASSLAMGRPLHF. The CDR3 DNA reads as TGTGCCAGCAGCTTAGCGATGGGGAGACCCCTCCACTTT.

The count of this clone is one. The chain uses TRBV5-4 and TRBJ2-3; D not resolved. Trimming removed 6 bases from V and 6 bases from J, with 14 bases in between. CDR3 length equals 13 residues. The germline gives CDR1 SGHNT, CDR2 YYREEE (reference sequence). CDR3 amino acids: CASTLVPQDTQYF. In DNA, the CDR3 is TGTGCCAGCACCCTCGTCCCCCAGGATACGCAGTATTTT.

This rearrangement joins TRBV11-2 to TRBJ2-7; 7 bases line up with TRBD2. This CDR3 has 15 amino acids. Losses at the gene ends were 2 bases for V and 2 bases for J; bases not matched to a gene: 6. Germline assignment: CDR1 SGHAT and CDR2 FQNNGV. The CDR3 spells CASSLRWEGPYEQYF. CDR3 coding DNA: TGTGCCAGCAGCTTAAGGTGGGAGGGCCCCTACGAGCAGTACTTC.

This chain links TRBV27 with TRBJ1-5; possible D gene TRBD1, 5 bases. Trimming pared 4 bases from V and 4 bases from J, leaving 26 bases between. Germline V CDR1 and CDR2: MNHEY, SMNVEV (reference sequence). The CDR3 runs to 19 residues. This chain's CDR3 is CASSSTAAGVRSGNQPQHF. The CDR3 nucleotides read TGTGCCAGCAGTTCTACCGCGGCGGGGGTCCGATCTGGAAATCAGCCCCAGCATTTT.

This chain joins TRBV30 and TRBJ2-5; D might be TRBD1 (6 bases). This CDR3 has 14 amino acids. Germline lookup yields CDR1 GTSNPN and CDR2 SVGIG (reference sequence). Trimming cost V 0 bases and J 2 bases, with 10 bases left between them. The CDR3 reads CAWSVGGRQETQYF. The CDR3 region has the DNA TGTGCCTGGAGTGTAGGGGGAAGGCAAGAGACCCAGTACTTC.

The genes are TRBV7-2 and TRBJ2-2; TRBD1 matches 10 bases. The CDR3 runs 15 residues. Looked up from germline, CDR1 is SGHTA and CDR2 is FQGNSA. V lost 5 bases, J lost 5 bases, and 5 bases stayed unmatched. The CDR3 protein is CASSIRGQGTGELFF. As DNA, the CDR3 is TGTGCCAGCAGCATTAGGGGACAGGGGACCGGGGAGCTGTTTTTT.

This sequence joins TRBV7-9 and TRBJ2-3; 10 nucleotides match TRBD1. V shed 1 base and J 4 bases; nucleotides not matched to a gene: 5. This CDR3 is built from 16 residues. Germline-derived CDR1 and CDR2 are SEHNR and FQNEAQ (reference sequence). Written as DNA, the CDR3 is TGTGCCAGCAGCTTAGGGGGGACAGGGGTGGCAGATACGCAGTATTTT. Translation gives CASSLGGTGVADTQYF.